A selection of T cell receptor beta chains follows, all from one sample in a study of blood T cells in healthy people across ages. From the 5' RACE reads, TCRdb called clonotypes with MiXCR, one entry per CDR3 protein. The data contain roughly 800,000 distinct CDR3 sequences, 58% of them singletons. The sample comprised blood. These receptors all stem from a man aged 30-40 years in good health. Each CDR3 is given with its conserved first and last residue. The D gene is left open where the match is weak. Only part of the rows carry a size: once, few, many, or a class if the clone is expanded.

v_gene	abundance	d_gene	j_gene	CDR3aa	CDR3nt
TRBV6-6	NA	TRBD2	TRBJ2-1	CASRPSGTWNEQFF	TGTGCCAGCAGGCCCAGCGGGACTTGGAATGAGCAGTTCTTC
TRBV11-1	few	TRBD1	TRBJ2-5	CASSSWDRGKETQYF	TGTGCCAGCAGCTCCTGGGACAGGGGAAAAGAGACCCAGTACTTC
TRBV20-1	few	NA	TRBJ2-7	CSAHGASYEQYF	TGCAGTGCTCACGGGGCCTCCTACGAGCAGTACTTC
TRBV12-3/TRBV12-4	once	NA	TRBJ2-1	CASSTGDPPYNEQFF	TGTGCCAGCAGCACTGGAGATCCCCCCTACAATGAGCAGTTCTTC
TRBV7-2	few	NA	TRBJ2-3	CASSSLLGADTQYF	TGTGCCAGCAGCTCGCTACTAGGCGCAGATACGCAGTATTTT
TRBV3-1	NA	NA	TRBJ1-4	CASSQASGRYEKLFF	TGTGCCAGCAGCCAAGCGTCAGGGAGATATGAAAAACTGTTTTTT
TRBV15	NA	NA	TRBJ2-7	CATSIAVGNAYEQYF	TGTGCCACCAGCATAGCAGTTGGGAACGCCTACGAGCAGTACTTC
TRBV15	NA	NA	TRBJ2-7	CATSRAWGSAYEQYF	TGTGCCACCAGCAGAGCCTGGGGAAGCGCCTACGAGCAGTACTTC
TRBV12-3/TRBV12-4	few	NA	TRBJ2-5	CASSSLGWQETQYF	TGTGCCAGCAGTTCCCTGGGTTGGCAAGAGACCCAGTACTTC
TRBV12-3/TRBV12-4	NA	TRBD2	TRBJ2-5	CASSPTTSVETQYF	TGTGCCAGCAGTCCAACGACTAGCGTGGAGACCCAGTACTTC
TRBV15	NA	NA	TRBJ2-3	CATSGPTPTDTQYF	TGTGCCACCAGCGGCCCAACTCCCACAGATACGCAGTATTTT
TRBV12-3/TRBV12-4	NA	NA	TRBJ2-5	CASSNTYQETQYF	TGTGCCAGCAGTAACACGTACCAAGAGACCCAGTACTTC
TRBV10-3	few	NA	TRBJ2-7	CAISEDGGSYEQYF	TGTGCCATCAGTGAGGATGGGGGGTCCTACGAGCAGTACTTC
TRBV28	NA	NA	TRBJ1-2	CASSLNRLGDYGYTF	TGTGCCAGCAGTTTAAACCGTTTAGGGGATTATGGCTACACCTTC
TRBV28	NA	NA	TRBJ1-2	CACGAEVGTYGYTF	TGTGCCTGTGGGGCGGAGGTGGGGACCTACGGCTACACCTTC
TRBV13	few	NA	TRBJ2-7	CASSLGTDEQYF	TGTGCCAGCAGCTTAGGGACAGACGAGCAGTACTTC
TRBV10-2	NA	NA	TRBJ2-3	CASGGSKDTQYF	TGCGCCAGCGGGGGGTCAAAAGATACGCAGTATTTT
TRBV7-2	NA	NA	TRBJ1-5	CASSLVRNQPQHF	TGTGCCAGCAGCTTAGTACGGAATCAGCCCCAGCATTTT
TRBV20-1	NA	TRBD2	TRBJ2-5	CSARLAGGLYRETQYF	TGCAGTGCTAGACTAGCGGGGGGACTTTACCGAGAGACCCAGTACTTC
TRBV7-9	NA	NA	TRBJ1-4	CASSFFRALRNPTNEKLFF	TGTGCCAGCAGCTTCTTCCGGGCCCTCCGTAATCCAACTAATGAAAAACTGTTTTTT
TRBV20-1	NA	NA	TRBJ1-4	CSARDWGGREKLFF	TGCAGTGCTAGAGATTGGGGCGGGCGCGAAAAACTGTTTTTT
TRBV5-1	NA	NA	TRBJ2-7	CASSQMRGSTEQYF	TGCGCCAGCAGCCAGATGCGGGGATCGACCGAGCAGTACTTC
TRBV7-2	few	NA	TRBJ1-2	CASSLNGEGRYGYTF	TGTGCCAGCAGCCTTAATGGGGAGGGCCGCTATGGCTACACCTTC
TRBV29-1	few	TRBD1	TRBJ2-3	CSVGRQGRDTQYF	TGCAGCGTGGGCCGACAGGGTAGAGATACGCAGTATTTT
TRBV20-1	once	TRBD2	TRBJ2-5	CSAEPGTSGEHREQYF	TGCAGTGCGGAACCGGGGACTAGCGGGGAGCATCGTGAGCAGTACTTC
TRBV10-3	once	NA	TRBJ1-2	CAISEGEERGYTF	TGTGCCATCAGTGAAGGGGAGGAACGGGGCTACACCTTC
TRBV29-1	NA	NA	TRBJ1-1	CSGRWGNTEAFF	TGCAGCGGAAGATGGGGGAACACTGAAGCTTTCTTT
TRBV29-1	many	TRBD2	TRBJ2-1	CSVRGGGLYNEQFF	TGCAGCGTCCGGGGCGGGGGGCTCTACAATGAGCAGTTCTTC
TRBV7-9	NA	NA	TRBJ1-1	CASSSARRDQLYTEAFF	TGTGCCAGCAGCTCAGCCCGCAGGGATCAACTGTACACTGAAGCTTTCTTT
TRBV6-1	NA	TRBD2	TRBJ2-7	CASSTSSGAPYEQYF	TGTGCCAGCAGTACTTCAAGCGGGGCGCCCTACGAGCAGTACTTC
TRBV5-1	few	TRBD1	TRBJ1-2	CASSLGQGRDGYTF	TGCGCCAGCAGCTTGGGACAGGGGCGAGATGGCTACACCTTC
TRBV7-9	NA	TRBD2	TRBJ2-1	CASSLLGAGAVTQFF	TGTGCCAGCAGCTTACTGGGAGCGGGAGCGGTGACCCAGTTCTTC
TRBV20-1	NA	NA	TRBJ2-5	CSASLPKEASEQYF	TGCAGTGCTAGCCTCCCTAAGGAGGCGTCTGAGCAGTACTTC
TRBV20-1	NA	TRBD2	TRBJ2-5	CSARAAGGDQETQYF	TGCAGTGCTAGAGCCGCGGGGGGGGATCAAGAGACCCAGTACTTC
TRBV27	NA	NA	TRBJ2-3	CATAGRGDTQYF	TGTGCCACCGCGGGGCGGGGAGATACGCAGTATTTT
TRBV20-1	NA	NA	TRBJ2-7	CSAPDSGSYEQYF	TGCAGTGCCCCTGATAGCGGCTCCTACGAGCAGTACTTC
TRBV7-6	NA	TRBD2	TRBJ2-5	CASSLSGLAVQETQYF	TGTGCCAGCAGCTTATCCGGACTAGCGGTCCAAGAGACCCAGTACTTC
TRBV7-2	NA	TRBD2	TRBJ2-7	CASSSRKTSGGTVNYEQYF	TGTGCCAGCAGCTCCCGTAAAACTAGCGGGGGGACAGTCAACTACGAGCAGTACTTC
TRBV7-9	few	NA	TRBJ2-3	CASSLEGRADTQYF	TGTGCCAGCAGCTTAGAGGGGAGAGCAGATACGCAGTATTTT
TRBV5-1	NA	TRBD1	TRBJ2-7	CASSVGGQGLSYEQYF	TGCGCCAGCAGCGTAGGGGGACAGGGGCTCTCCTACGAGCAGTACTTC
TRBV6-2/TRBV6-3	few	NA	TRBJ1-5	CASSEIDHSNQPQHF	TGTGCCAGTAGCGAAATCGATCATAGCAATCAGCCCCAGCATTTT
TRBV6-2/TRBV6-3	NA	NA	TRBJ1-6	CASSWTPGNSPLHF	TGTGCCAGCAGCTGGACGCCGGGGAATTCACCCCTCCACTTT
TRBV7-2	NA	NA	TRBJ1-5	CASSSRVSFNQPQHF	TGTGCCAGCAGCTCTCGGGTCTCCTTCAATCAGCCCCAGCATTTT
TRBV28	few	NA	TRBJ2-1	CASSPRTGFYNEQFF	TGTGCCAGCAGTCCACGGACGGGGTTTTACAATGAGCAGTTCTTC
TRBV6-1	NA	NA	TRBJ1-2	CASRLGAGSAYGYTF	TGTGCCAGCCGCTTGGGCGCGGGGAGTGCTTATGGCTACACCTTC
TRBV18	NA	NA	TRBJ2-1	CASSPTGPNNEQFF	TGTGCCAGCTCACCTACTGGGCCAAACAATGAGCAGTTCTTC
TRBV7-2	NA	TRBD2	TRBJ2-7	CASSLTSGRAGYEQYF	TGTGCCAGCAGCTTAACTAGCGGGAGGGCCGGGTACGAGCAGTACTTC